This TCR beta chain stems from a study of CD8 T cells in ankylosing spondylitis. This clonotype was observed at least ten times. As yet, its antigen is unknown. Study observations and caveats: Disease-linked clones reportedly concentrated significantly in matched ankylosing spondylitis synovial fluid. Disease-linked clones were found to be CD8+ and relatively rare in peripheral blood. Prior work had noted some motif variants in reactive arthritis blood and synovial fluid. A TCR beta motif of roughly 8 highly homologous variants appeared characteristic of ankylosing spondylitis blood.

Quantitative molecular-barcoded 5'-RACE generated the TCR beta libraries. MiXCR was run by TCRdb on the 5' RACE reads, yielding one entry per CDR3 protein. The table records fewer than 550,000 distinct CDR3 sequences, over 4% of them present only once. CDR1 is SGDLS, CDR2 YYNGEE, per germline. Deletions cut 4 bases from V and 3 bases from J, with 10 bases between. The CDR3 totals 14 residues. The gene calls are TRBV9 and TRBJ1-4; the D is unclear. The receptor comes from a male donor with ankylosing spondylitis. The specimen sequenced was blood, either unsorted or a sorted T cell fraction (not recorded which). CDR3 residues: CASSPSGANEKLFF. The CDR3 DNA reads as TGTGCCAGCAGCCCCAGCGGTGCTAATGAAAAACTGTTTTTT.